This is a list of T cell receptor beta chains from one sample in a study of T cells after yellow fever vaccination. MiXCR was run by TCRdb on the 5' RACE reads, yielding one entry per CDR3 protein. The sample holds about 400,000 distinct CDR3 sequences, 6.2% seen once. The sequencing used PBMCs, collected 5 days after the yellow fever booster vaccination. The receptors were sampled from a man younger than 45 who received the YFV17D yellow fever vaccine. Each CDR3 is given with its conserved first and last residue. Fields, in order: D gene, clone size, J gene, V gene, CDR3 protein, CDR3 DNA. D genes are given only for firm matches. Some rows mark clone size as missing; the rest say once, few, many or name a class of expanded clone.

D: .
size: few
J: TRBJ1-1
V: TRBV19
CDR3: CASSIEGRHHSLNTEAFF
DNA: TGTGCCAGTAGTATAGAGGGGAGACACCATTCACTGAACACTGAAGCTTTCTTT

D: TRBD2
size: many
J: TRBJ2-2
V: TRBV10-3
CDR3: CAISEAGGYTGELFF
DNA: TGTGCCATCAGTGAAGCGGGAGGGTACACCGGGGAGCTGTTTTTT

D: .
size: few
J: TRBJ2-1
V: TRBV28
CDR3: CASSSQGPGSYNEQFF
DNA: TGTGCCAGCAGTTCCCAGGGACCAGGCTCCTACAATGAGCAGTTCTTC

D: .
size: few
J: TRBJ2-2
V: TRBV12-3/TRBV12-4
CDR3: CASSSGSQRPGELFF
DNA: TGTGCCAGCAGTTCCGGGTCCCAACGACCCGGGGAGCTGTTTTTT

D: .
size: .
J: TRBJ1-1
V: TRBV4-1
CDR3: CASSRSPSTSNTEAFF
DNA: TGCGCCAGCAGCCGATCCCCAAGCACCTCGAACACTGAAGCTTTCTTT

D: .
size: .
J: TRBJ2-5
V: TRBV1
CDR3: CTSSQAPSNQETQYF
DNA: TGCACCAGCAGCCAAGCCCCTAGTAACCAAGAGACCCAGTACTTC

D: .
size: few
J: TRBJ1-4
V: TRBV18
CDR3: CASSRVPSGSTNEKLFF
DNA: TGTGCCAGCTCACGAGTTCCTTCAGGGTCAACTAATGAAAAACTGTTTTTT

D: .
size: few
J: TRBJ2-2
V: TRBV19
CDR3: CASSISGLNTGELFF
DNA: TGTGCCAGTAGTATTTCCGGACTCAACACCGGGGAGCTGTTTTTT

D: .
size: many
J: TRBJ2-3
V: TRBV7-9
CDR3: CASSLGWAGDTDTQYF
DNA: TGTGCCAGCAGCTTAGGATGGGCTGGGGACACAGATACGCAGTATTTT

D: .
size: once
J: TRBJ2-5
V: TRBV4-3
CDR3: CTSSQVKAETQYF
DNA: TGCACCAGCAGCCAAGTGAAAGCTGAGACCCAGTACTTC

D: TRBD1
size: many
J: TRBJ2-2
V: TRBV12-3/TRBV12-4
CDR3: CASRTGVHTGELFF
DNA: TGTGCCAGCCGGACAGGGGTCCACACCGGGGAGCTGTTTTTT

D: .
size: few
J: TRBJ2-1
V: TRBV15
CDR3: CATSRTGDTTNEQFF
DNA: TGTGCCACCAGCAGAACGGGGGACACCACGAATGAGCAGTTCTTC

D: TRBD1
size: few
J: TRBJ2-1
V: TRBV7-2
CDR3: CASSFDRGAYNEQFF
DNA: TGTGCCAGCAGCTTTGACAGGGGCGCCTACAATGAGCAGTTCTTC

D: TRBD1
size: few
J: TRBJ1-3
V: TRBV12-3/TRBV12-4
CDR3: CASSYDRVSGNTIYF
DNA: TGTGCCAGCAGTTATGACAGGGTGTCTGGAAACACCATATATTTT

D: TRBD2
size: .
J: TRBJ2-3
V: TRBV9
CDR3: CASSVVGLQTDTQYF
DNA: TGTGCCAGCAGCGTAGTGGGACTACAAACAGATACGCAGTATTTT

D: .
size: many
J: TRBJ2-1
V: TRBV28
CDR3: CASSFPSYDEQFF
DNA: TGTGCCAGCAGTTTTCCCAGCTACGATGAGCAGTTCTTC

D: .
size: many
J: TRBJ2-1
V: TRBV18
CDR3: CASSPFLAYSSYNEQFF
DNA: TGTGCCAGCTCACCCTTTCTAGCGTATAGCTCCTACAATGAGCAGTTCTTC

D: .
size: .
J: TRBJ2-3
V: TRBV29-1
CDR3: CSGDGADLTDTQYF
DNA: TGCAGCGGTGACGGGGCGGATCTCACAGATACGCAGTATTTT

D: .
size: .
J: TRBJ1-4
V: TRBV11-2
CDR3: CASSYRIRTVNEKLFF
DNA: TGTGCCAGCAGCTACCGCATCAGGACAGTTAATGAAAAACTGTTTTTT

D: .
size: .
J: TRBJ2-3
V: TRBV20-1
CDR3: CSASSEGGRTQYF
DNA: TGCAGTGCTAGTTCTGAGGGGGGGCGTACGCAGTATTTT

D: .
size: few
J: TRBJ2-5
V: TRBV18
CDR3: CASSRNGETQYF
DNA: TGTGCCAGCTCACGGAATGGGGAGACCCAGTACTTC

D: .
size: .
J: TRBJ2-5
V: TRBV7-9
CDR3: CASSLGGGSKGETQYF
DNA: TGTGCCAGCAGCTTAGGAGGAGGGTCTAAAGGAGAGACCCAGTACTTC

D: .
size: few
J: TRBJ1-5
V: TRBV3-1
CDR3: CASSLGLTGNQPQHF
DNA: TGTGCCAGCAGCCTCGGTCTGACGGGCAATCAGCCCCAGCATTTT

D: .
size: many
J: TRBJ2-7
V: TRBV12-3/TRBV12-4
CDR3: CASSQRESRDEQYF
DNA: TGTGCCAGCAGCCAGAGGGAATCTAGGGACGAGCAGTACTTC

D: .
size: few
J: TRBJ2-7
V: TRBV18
CDR3: CASSPGSGAYEQYF
DNA: TGTGCCAGCTCACCAGGAAGCGGCGCCTACGAGCAGTACTTC

D: TRBD2
size: many
J: TRBJ2-1
V: TRBV7-8
CDR3: CASSHSPTSGPRNEQFF
DNA: TGTGCCAGCAGTCATTCCCCTACTAGCGGGCCCAGGAATGAGCAGTTCTTC

D: .
size: many
J: TRBJ2-4
V: TRBV20-1
CDR3: CSAHQEYLAKNIQYF
DNA: TGCAGTGCCCATCAGGAGTATTTAGCCAAAAACATTCAGTACTTC

D: .
size: few
J: TRBJ1-5
V: TRBV29-1
CDR3: CSVAEGGSQPQHF
DNA: TGCAGCGTTGCCGAGGGGGGAAGTCAGCCCCAGCATTTT

D: .
size: many
J: TRBJ1-3
V: TRBV5-6
CDR3: CASSPGTRGNTIYF
DNA: TGTGCCAGCAGCCCCGGGACACGGGGAAACACCATATATTTT

D: .
size: .
J: TRBJ2-5
V: TRBV12-3/TRBV12-4
CDR3: CASTEEGNIGETQYF
DNA: TGTGCCAGCACCGAGGAAGGCAATATAGGGGAGACCCAGTACTTC

D: .
size: .
J: TRBJ2-3
V: TRBV7-9
CDR3: CASSLVGAHTDTQYF
DNA: TGTGCCAGCAGCTTAGTGGGGGCTCACACAGATACGCAGTATTTT

D: .
size: .
J: TRBJ2-4
V: TRBV12-3/TRBV12-4
CDR3: CASSYLGGGKNNQYF
DNA: TGTGCCAGCAGCTACCTGGGCGGGGGCAAAAACAATCAGTACTTC

D: .
size: many
J: TRBJ2-7
V: TRBV6-2/TRBV6-3
CDR3: CASSVSYPASEQYF
DNA: TGTGCCAGCAGTGTCTCCTATCCAGCGAGCGAGCAGTACTTC

D: .
size: .
J: TRBJ2-7
V: TRBV6-5
CDR3: CASSYSTVGGLGAYEQYF
DNA: TGTGCCAGCAGTTACTCGACGGTCGGCGGGCTTGGCGCCTACGAGCAGTACTTC

D: .
size: .
J: TRBJ2-1
V: TRBV20-1
CDR3: CSASVGQINNEQFF
DNA: TGCAGTGCTAGTGTTGGACAGATCAACAATGAGCAGTTCTTC

D: .
size: many
J: TRBJ2-2
V: TRBV9
CDR3: CASSPTWRLDTGELFF
DNA: TGTGCCAGCAGCCCAACCTGGAGGCTGGATACCGGGGAGCTGTTTTTT

D: .
size: many
J: TRBJ2-7
V: TRBV7-2
CDR3: CASSLEVYLYEQYF
DNA: TGTGCCAGCAGCTTAGAGGTATACCTTTACGAGCAGTACTTC

D: .
size: few
J: TRBJ2-5
V: TRBV29-1
CDR3: CSVATGAETQYF
DNA: TGCAGCGTTGCCACGGGAGCGGAGACCCAGTACTTC

D: .
size: .
J: TRBJ1-6
V: TRBV4-3
CDR3: CASSQERELSPLHF
DNA: TGCGCCAGCAGCCAAGAGCGCGAGCTATCACCCCTCCACTTT

D: .
size: few
J: TRBJ2-3
V: TRBV5-6
CDR3: CASSRGTFSTDTQYF
DNA: TGTGCCAGCAGCAGGGGGACTTTTAGCACAGATACGCAGTATTTT

D: .
size: many
J: TRBJ2-5
V: TRBV11-2
CDR3: CASSRSTGTAQNAQYF
DNA: TGTGCCAGCAGTCGATCCACCGGGACGGCCCAAAACGCCCAGTACTTC

D: TRBD2
size: many
J: TRBJ2-1
V: TRBV15
CDR3: CATSSRKAGVAHEQFF
DNA: TGTGCCACCAGCAGCCGAAAGGCGGGAGTGGCTCATGAGCAGTTCTTC

D: TRBD2
size: .
J: TRBJ2-5
V: TRBV6-5
CDR3: CASSYSQAGLETQYF
DNA: TGTGCCAGCAGTTACTCTCAAGCGGGGCTAGAGACCCAGTACTTC

D: .
size: few
J: TRBJ1-5
V: TRBV7-2
CDR3: CASREGREPQHF
DNA: TGTGCCAGCAGAGAAGGCAGGGAGCCCCAGCATTTT

D: .
size: few
J: TRBJ2-5
V: TRBV6-5
CDR3: CASSYSRVEQETQYF
DNA: TGTGCCAGCAGTTACTCGAGAGTTGAGCAAGAGACCCAGTACTTC

D: .
size: many
J: TRBJ1-5
V: TRBV6-2/TRBV6-3
CDR3: CASSYSLGGHEGNQPQHF
DNA: TGTGCCAGCAGTTACTCCCTCGGAGGACACGAAGGCAATCAGCCCCAGCATTTT

D: TRBD2
size: many
J: TRBJ2-3
V: TRBV5-5
CDR3: CASSFILAGDTQYF
DNA: TGTGCCAGCAGCTTTATCCTAGCGGGAGATACGCAGTATTTT

D: TRBD2
size: .
J: TRBJ2-5
V: TRBV6-5
CDR3: CASSLWTSGQETQYF
DNA: TGTGCCAGCAGTTTATGGACTAGCGGACAAGAGACCCAGTACTTC

D: TRBD1
size: few
J: TRBJ2-7
V: TRBV12-3/TRBV12-4
CDR3: CASTLTGGSSGQYF
DNA: TGTGCCAGCACCCTTACAGGGGGCTCGTCCGGGCAGTACTTC

D: .
size: few
J: TRBJ2-3
V: TRBV5-6
CDR3: CASSSGSENTDTQYF
DNA: TGTGCCAGCAGCTCCGGGTCAGAGAACACAGATACGCAGTATTTT

D: .
size: many
J: TRBJ2-3
V: TRBV7-2
CDR3: CASRVAASDTQYF
DNA: TGTGCCAGCAGGGTAGCGGCGTCAGATACGCAGTATTTT

D: .
size: many
J: TRBJ2-3
V: TRBV5-1
CDR3: CASSFEGSTDTQYF
DNA: TGCGCCAGCAGCTTCGAGGGTAGCACAGATACGCAGTATTTT

D: TRBD2
size: .
J: TRBJ2-7
V: TRBV15
CDR3: CATSRSMGGRSSYEQYF
DNA: TGTGCCACCAGCAGGTCTATGGGAGGGCGAAGCTCCTACGAGCAGTACTTC

D: TRBD2
size: few
J: TRBJ2-4
V: TRBV5-1
CDR3: CASSLESGGNIQYF
DNA: TGCGCCAGCAGCTTGGAAAGCGGGGGAAACATTCAGTACTTC